The TCR beta chain under discussion was sequenced for a study of T cell repertoires in cytomegalovirus infection. Study details: It was the public TCR beta signatures that indicated both CMV infection and matching HLA type.

Germline V gene sequence: CDR1 SGDLS, CDR2 YYNGEE. The length of the CDR3 is 17 residues. The V gene lost 5 bases and the J gene lost 2 bases, with 20 bases spanning the gap. MiXCR, applied by TCRdb to the reads, yields one record per CDR3 protein. The sample holds 160,000 or so distinct CDR3 sequences, under 20% seen once. Whole-study findings and limits: Ex vivo responses were dominated by HLA-C-restricted CMV-specific TCR beta clonotypes. Frequencies of public TCR beta families were cumulated, and this identified carriers of CMV plus the relevant HLA.

Points on this clonotype: Its antigen remains unknown.

This chain joins TRBV9 and TRBJ2-1; D call uncertain. The sequence came from a human donor in good health (CMV status not recorded). Some clones in this sample may be carry-over from other donors' samples. The sample taken for sequencing was CD8+ T cells from PBMCs. CDR3 DNA: TGTGCCAGCAGTCCCCAAAGGCGGCAATTCCCCTACAATGAGCAGTTCTTC. Translating it yields CASSPQRRQFPYNEQFF.